This T cell receptor beta chain was observed in a study of T-cell memory formation after mild COVID-19. Study-wide findings and caveats: Contracting clones localized mainly to CM and EM when CD4+ and mainly to EMRA when CD8+. Clones that got smaller from day 15 to 85 had even CD4/CD8, while clones growing later tipped toward CD4+. Researchers found some responding clones in pre-infection memory, a sign that cross-reactive memory joined.

This clonotype was detected ten times or more. Its antigen is currently unknown. V shed 2 bases and J shed 0 bases, with 8 bases lying between them. The length of the CDR3 is 15 residues. 5'RACE primed at constant segments yielded TCR alpha and TCR beta cDNA libraries bearing sample barcodes and UMIs. TCRdb processed the 5' RACE reads anew with MiXCR; each CDR3 protein has one entry. The sample has fewer than 650,000 distinct CDR3 sequences; about 20% are singletons. This receptor was taken from an adult woman who had mild COVID-19 (a few samples of this study predate the infection). Cell type and time point are not known. The chain links TRBV12-3 or TRBV12-4 to TRBJ1-5; D remains ambiguous. Sequencing input: PBMCs or a T cell subset sorted from them (not recorded which). The CDR3 here is CASSLSYNSNQPQHF. The CDR3 DNA follows: TGTGCCAGCAGTTTATCGTACAATAGCAATCAGCCCCAGCATTTT.